This T cell receptor beta chain emerged from a study of blood T cell repertoires in COVID-19. At the level of the study: The United States, Italy and Spain were the sources of the acute and convalescent COVID-19 samples. The analysed material was cDNA or gDNA that came from T cells, B-cell-depleted T cells, or PBMCs.

This clone was counted a single time. Profiled with immunoSEQ multiplex PCR; TCRdb holds only in-frame clones, not every one. The data contain approximately 200,000 clones, about nine tenths of them singletons. The TCR was taken from a woman aged 60 to 75 with acute or convalescent COVID-19. Sample: peripheral blood.

Here the CDR3 reads CASSIGQVISTQHF. CDR3 sequence (DNA): TGTGCCAGTAGTATAGGACAGGTAATTTCGACCCAGCATTTT. The chain combines TRBV19 with TRBJ1-5, with D possibly matching TRBD1 (6 bases). The CDR3 covers 14 residues. The ends were cut back, 1 base at V and 11 bases at J, with 15 bases in the middle. CDR1 and CDR2 (germline): LNHDA, SQIVND (reference sequence).